This T cell receptor beta chain was identified during a study of cytomegalovirus exposure and HLA in healthy donors. Study-wide results and caveats: Owing to their indistinguishability, certain V segments, notably TRBV6-2 and TRBV6-3, were excluded. It was 164 TCR beta chains that were listed as cytomegalovirus-associated. Among CMV-associated TCR beta chains, most appeared HLA-restricted in a later analysis.

PCR amplification relied on 60 Vbeta primers (plus 13 Jbeta primers). Measured with immunoSEQ multiplex PCR; TCRdb has only the in-frame clones, and not every one. The repertoire has about 160,000 clones, about 88% of them found once; the top ten carry around 2.1%. In this sample, this clone turned up once. What it recognizes is unknown. Germline-derived CDR1 and CDR2 are KGHSH and LQKENI. V was trimmed by 6 bases and J by 5 bases, leaving 14 bases between them. The length of the CDR3 is 15 residues. Specimen: PBMCs. The sequence was collected from a man younger than 35 in good health and CMV-seropositive. V and J are TRBV18 and TRBJ1-6, with D tentatively TRBD1 (6 bases). The CDR3 region is CASSTGRGNNSPLHF. CDR3 DNA: TGTGCCAGCTCTACCGGTAGGGGGAATAATTCACCCCTCCACTTT.